What follows is one TCR beta chain and its context. Cells are PBMCs isolated from about 10 ml of fresh blood. The data were taken from a study of T cells in Graves' hyperthyroidism and ophthalmopathy. This CDR3 spans 15 amino acids. CDR1 and CDR2 from the germline V gene are MNHEY and SVGAGI. Trimming left V 0 bases short and J 4 bases short, with 12 bases between. Amplified TCR beta CDR3 regions came from RNA transcripts. RT-PCR in the first round (using the HTBI primer set) targeted the TCR CDR3. TCRdb processed the multiplex PCR reads anew with MiXCR; each CDR3 protein has one entry. The sample comprises 460,000 or so distinct CDR3 sequences, roughly an eighth of which are singletons, and around a sixth rests with the top ten.

The TCR sequence derives from a woman aged 18-29 years with Graves' hyperthyroidism. Source material: blood. This chain uses TRBV6-5 with TRBJ1-2; D is undetermined. The CDR3 DNA reads as TGTGCCAGCAGTTACTCGTACATTAAACCCTATGGCTACACCTTC. It encodes CASSYSYIKPYGYTF.